These 27 T cell receptor beta chains were all obtained from the same sample, sequenced in a study of CD8 T cells in ankylosing spondylitis (dated by TCRdb to the late 2010s). Library generation was performed with 5' RACE. For sequencing, an Illumina HiSeq 2500 was employed. The public sequencing data were trimmed at Q25 with fastp and processed into clonotypes with MiXCR by TCRdb, which kept only in-frame beta chains. Rows with one shared CDR3 protein collapse into an entry with the most common genes and DNA. The sample has around 150,000 distinct CDR3 sequences on record, under 45% of them singletons. The ten largest make up 15% of the sample. The sequencing sample was made of synovial fluid, either unsorted or a sorted T cell fraction (not recorded which). The source of these receptors is a male donor with ankylosing spondylitis.

This clonotype was seen only a few times. The chain is built from TRBV28 and TRBJ1-1, with TRBD1 identical over 8 bases. The CDR3 is made up of 16 amino acids. The germline CDR1 and CDR2 sequences are MDHEN and SYDVKM. With 5 bases clipped from V and 1 base from J, the junction kept 9 bases outside the gene matches. The CDR3 DNA reads TGTGCCAGCAGTCCACAGGGGGGGTTTGAGAACACTGAAGCTTTCTTT. Its protein product is CASSPQGGFENTEAFF.

This clonotype has just a few counts. The chain couples TRBV7-4 to TRBJ1-1; no firm D call. Trimming took 3 bases from V and 1 from J, leaving 9 bases between them. Germline CDR1 reads SGHVT; CDR2 reads SQSDAQ. The CDR3 has 14 amino acids. The CDR3: CASSFEGRNTEAFF. The DNA of the CDR3 is TGTGCCAGCAGCTTCGAAGGGCGGAACACTGAAGCTTTCTTT.

The sample holds a few counts of this clonotype. Mismatch with germline at one junction end may stem from a read error. The J gene is TRBJ1-1, the V gene TRBV12-3 or TRBV12-4, with D hard to call. The CDR3 runs to 13 residues. The CDR3 spells CASRLGSVREAFF. The CDR3 coding sequence is TGTGCCAGCAGATTAGGATCGGTTCGTGAAGCTTTCTTT.

Only a few counts were recorded for this clonotype. This sequence joins TRBV11-1 and TRBJ1-1, with no clear D. The CDR3 spans 20 residues. CDR1 is SGHAT, CDR2 FQDESV, per germline (reference sequence). V dropped 5 bases and J dropped 0 bases, with 28 bases sitting between them. The CDR3 loop is CASSPPAFLGDEVMNTEAFF. As DNA, the CDR3 is TGTGCCAGCAGCCCCCCCGCGTTCTTGGGTGACGAAGTCATGAACACTGAAGCTTTCTTT. Filled out from reference TRBV11-1 and TRBJ1-1, the complete variable domain reads EAEVAQSPRYKITEKSQAVAFWCDPISGHATLYWYRQILGQGPELLVQFQDESVVDDSQLPKDRFSAERLKGVDSTLKIQPAELGDSAMYLCASSPPAFLGDEVMNTEAFFGQGTRLTVV.

The gene calls are TRBV30 and TRBJ1-5, with TRBD1 as a possible D gene (6 bases). Per germline, CDR1 GTSNPN and CDR2 SVGIG (reference sequence). V lost 7 bases to trimming and J lost 3 bases, with 13 bases between them. The CDR3 covers 13 residues. The CDR3 DNA follows: TGTGCCTTCACCCCGGGACACAATCAGCCCCAGCATTTT. It encodes CAFTPGHNQPQHF.

This clonotype has ten or more counts. The V and J genes are TRBV12-3 or TRBV12-4 and TRBJ2-3; D remains ambiguous. V lost 1 base and J 0 bases, leaving 2 bases between the germline ends. The CDR3 consists of 13 residues. As DNA, the CDR3 is TGTGCCAGCAGTTTAGGAAGCACAGATACGCAGTATTTT. Amino acid sequence: CASSLGSTDTQYF.

The chain combines TRBV18 with TRBJ2-1, with D unclear. V lost 3 bases to trimming and J lost 0 bases, with 6 bases between them. CDR1 is KGHSH and CDR2 is LQKENI in the germline V gene. The CDR3 is made up of 14 amino acids. CDR3 bases: TGTGCCAGCTCACCCCCGATCTCCTACAATGAGCAGTTCTTC. Amino acid sequence: CASSPPISYNEQFF.

The V call is TRBV12-3 or TRBV12-4, the J call TRBJ2-1; D is possibly TRBD1 (6 bases). V shed 5 bases and J shed 0 bases, with 14 bases lying between them. This CDR3 comprises 16 residues. The CDR3 protein is CASSPTGSRSYNEQFF. The CDR3 DNA sequence: TGTGCCAGCAGTCCAACAGGGTCCCGCTCCTACAATGAGCAGTTCTTC.

The genes are TRBV12-3 or TRBV12-4 and TRBJ1-1, with 7 bases identical to TRBD1. With V trimmed by 8 bases and J by 0 bases, 6 bases remained unmatched. This CDR3 spans 14 amino acids. The CDR3 bases are TGTGCCAGCGACCGGGACAGCATGAACACTGAAGCTTTCTTT. It translates to CASDRDSMNTEAFF.

The V call is TRBV5-5, the J call TRBJ1-2; D gene unclear. Germline V gene sequence: CDR1 SGHKS, CDR2 YYEKEE (reference sequence). Trimming left V 4 bases short and J 1 base short, with 14 bases between. CDR3 length: 15 residues. CDR3 protein: CASSRRRRVNYGYTF. CDR3 bases: TGTGCCAGCAGCCGGCGCCGGAGAGTTAACTATGGCTACACCTTC.

J is TRBJ2-1 and V is TRBV25-1; 8 nucleotides line up with TRBD2. Germline CDR1 is MGHDK and CDR2 is SYGVNS. V was pared by 6 bases and J by 6 bases, with 16 bases of the junction left unmatched. This CDR3 has 17 amino acids. Here the CDR3 DNA reads TGTGCCAGCAGAGCCCCTGCTAGAGCGGGAGAGGGCAATGAGCAGTTCTTC. Encoded protein: CASRAPARAGEGNEQFF. The full variable domain, rest sourced from reference TRBV25-1 and TRBJ2-1, is EADIYQTPRYLVIGTGKKITLECSQTMGHDKMYWYQQDPGMELHLIHYSYGVNSTEKGDLSSESTVSRIRTEHFPLTLESARPSHTSQYLCASRAPARAGEGNEQFFGPGTRLTVL.

V usage is TRBV14 and J usage is TRBJ2-1; no definite D call. The CDR3 runs to 15 residues. V gave up 6 bases and J gave up 2 bases, with 14 bases separating them. CDR1 and CDR2 (germline): SGHDN, FVKESK. CDR3 bases: TGTGCCAGCAGTCAAAATACCTGTCCCTACAATGAGCAGTTCTTC. It yields the protein CASSQNTCPYNEQFF.

This clonotype occurred a few times. V is TRBV20-1 and J is TRBJ1-2; D remains ambiguous. CDR3 length: 15 residues. The germline CDR1 and CDR2 sequences are DFQATT and SNEGSKA (reference sequence). Trimming took 6 bases from V and 3 from J, leaving 20 bases between them. CDR3 loop: CSARKRSQTYYGYTF. DNA of the CDR3: TGCAGTGCCCGCAAAAGGTCCCAAACATACTATGGCTACACCTTC.

The V and J genes are TRBV6-1 and TRBJ1-2, with no clear D. V shed 0 bases and J shed 4 bases, with 9 bases lying between them. The length of the CDR3 is 14 residues. The germline CDR1 and CDR2 sequences are MNHNS and SASEGT. Here the CDR3 DNA reads TGTGCCAGCAGTGAAGCGCACCAGGTCTATGGCTACACCTTC. Encoded protein: CASSEAHQVYGYTF.

This clonotype was seen a handful of times. The CDR3 protein is CASSGDTPFNQPQHF. DNA for the CDR3: TGTGCCAGCAGTGGGGACACACCGTTCAATCAGCCCCAGCATTTT. V is TRBV6-4 and J is TRBJ1-5, with D tentatively TRBD1 (6 bases). The CDR3 contains 15 residues. Germline values: CDR1 MRHNA, CDR2 SNTAGT. Deletions cut 4 bases from V and 3 bases from J, with 13 bases between.

The rearrangement joins TRBV15 to TRBJ2-4; 9 bases fit TRBD1. V lost 1 base, J lost 0 bases, and 16 bases stayed unmatched. In germline, CDR1 is LNHNV, CDR2 YYDKDF (reference sequence). The CDR3 length is 21 residues. DNA for the CDR3: TGTGCCACCAGCAGAGCCTTGTGGGACAGGGTTCGTCAGGTAGCCAAAAACATTCAGTACTTC. This encodes CATSRALWDRVRQVAKNIQYF.

This clonotype was detected many times. The V gene is TRBV2, the J gene TRBJ2-1; the match to TRBD2 covers 11 bases. J lost 3 bases, V lost 8 bases, and 9 bases had no gene match. The CDR3 loop spans 16 amino acids. CDR1 and CDR2 from the germline V gene are SNHLY and FYNNEI. The CDR3 bases are TGTGCCAGCGCTCCCCTAGCGGGGGGATACTACAATGAGCAGTTCTTC. Protein: CASAPLAGGYYNEQFF. The entire variable domain, with the rest obtained from reference TRBV2 and TRBJ2-1, is as follows: EPEVTQTPSHQVTQMGQEVILRCVPISNHLYFYWYRQILGQKVEFLVSFYNNEISEKSEIFDDQFSVERPDGSNFTLKIRSTKLEDSAMYFCASAPLAGGYYNEQFFGPGTRLTVL.

The chain uses TRBV7-9 and TRBJ1-2; D might be TRBD1 (5 bases). Trimming shortened V by 3 bases and J by 1 base, and 12 bases separated the two germline ends. Germline CDR1 and CDR2: SEHNR and FQNEAQ (reference sequence). The CDR3 runs to 15 residues. The CDR3 nucleotides are TGTGCCAGCAGCTTCGCCCATGACAGTAACTATGGCTACACCTTC. It yields the protein CASSFAHDSNYGYTF. The variable domain in full, with the rest retrieved from reference TRBV7-9 and TRBJ1-2, is DTGVSQNPRHKITKRGQNVTFRCDPISEHNRLYWYRQTLGQGPEFLTYFQNEAQLEKSRLLSDRFSAERPKGSFSTLEIQRTEQGDSAMYLCASSFAHDSNYGYTFGSGTRLTVV.

The V and J genes are TRBV7-2 and TRBJ1-4; 7 nucleotides match TRBD1. This CDR3 contains 16 residues. CDR1 SGHTA and CDR2 FQGNSA come from the germline V gene. After removal of 5 bases from V and 2 bases from J, the junction contained 8 bases not matched to a gene. This CDR3 reads CASSPGGGFTNEKLFF. The CDR3 DNA follows: TGTGCCAGCAGCCCGGGAGGGGGCTTTACTAATGAAAAACTGTTTTTT.

In this sample, this clonotype turned up a few times. J is TRBJ2-4 and V is TRBV4-1; D is possibly TRBD1 (5 bases). Trimming left V 3 bases short and J 0 bases short, with 18 bases between. This CDR3 has 18 residues. The germline V gene has CDR1 MGHRA and CDR2 YSYEKL. The CDR3 spells CASSHRLYDSLAKNIQYF. The CDR3 nucleotides are TGCGCCAGCAGCCATCGACTCTACGACAGCCTAGCCAAAAACATTCAGTACTTC.

The rearrangement links TRBV5-1 to TRBJ2-3; TRBD1 or TRBD2 may be the D gene (5 bases each). The V and J ends lost 0 bases and 2 bases respectively, with 13 bases between them. Germline assignment: CDR1 SGHRS and CDR2 YFSETQ. The length of the CDR3 is 16 residues. DNA for the CDR3: TGCGCCAGCAGCTTGGGGGGGTTCTCTAACACAGATACGCAGTATTTT. It encodes CASSLGGFSNTDTQYF.

This clonotype was seen just once. V usage is TRBV11-1 and J usage is TRBJ2-4, with a tentative D call TRBD2 (5 bases). V was clipped by 5 bases and J by 0 bases, with 17 bases between them. CDR1 is SGHAT, CDR2 FQDESV, per germline (reference sequence). This CDR3 spans 17 amino acids. CDR3 amino acids: CASSTNLKGAAKNIQYF. The CDR3 coding sequence is TGTGCCAGCAGCACCAACCTCAAGGGAGCAGCCAAAAACATTCAGTACTTC.

This clonotype has a handful of counts. The chain combines TRBV12-3 or TRBV12-4 with TRBJ2-5; D call uncertain. V was shortened by 3 bases and J by 5 bases, with 16 bases between the two germline ends. The CDR3 covers 15 residues. CDR3 nucleotides: TGTGCCAGCAGTTTTGACCACCTTGGGTGGGAGACCCAGTACTTC. Amino acid sequence: CASSFDHLGWETQYF.

This sequence joins TRBV7-9 and TRBJ1-1, with a weak D call TRBD1 (5 bases). With 3 bases removed from V and 11 bases from J, the gap between germline ends came to 10 bases. CDR1 SEHNR and CDR2 FQNEAQ come from the germline V gene (reference sequence). This CDR3 spans 11 amino acids. The CDR3 loop reads CASSFWRGAFF. Here the CDR3 DNA reads TGTGCCAGCAGCTTCTGGCGGGGCGCTTTCTTT.

This chain connects TRBV4-2 to TRBJ2-5, with TRBD1 as a possible D gene (6 bases). From germline, CDR1 is LGHNA and CDR2 YNFKEQ. The CDR3 extends over 17 amino acids. The ends were cut back, 2 bases at V and 7 bases at J, with 23 bases in the middle. This CDR3 reads CASSQSNDPGVLATQYF. For the CDR3, the DNA is TGTGCCAGCAGCCAATCTAATGACCCAGGGGTTCTCGCGACCCAGTACTTC.

This clonotype was observed a few times. V usage is TRBV4-3 and J usage is TRBJ1-3, with D possibly TRBD1 on 6 matching bases. Germline loops: CDR1 LGHNA, CDR2 YSLEER. The CDR3 consists of 17 residues. V lost 4 bases to trimming and J lost 0 bases, with 16 bases between them. For the CDR3, the DNA is TGCGCCAGCAGCCGTCACGAGGGGGGACTCTCTGGAAACACCATATATTTT. It codes for CASSRHEGGLSGNTIYF.

This clonotype was seen a handful of times. CDR3 residues: CASTWGATTGELFF. In DNA form, the CDR3 reads TGTGCCAGCACCTGGGGGGCGACCACCGGGGAGCTGTTTTTT. The V gene is TRBV12-3 or TRBV12-4, the J gene TRBJ2-2; possibly TRBD1 or TRBD2 for D (6 bases each). CDR3 length: 14 residues. The V end lost 7 bases, the J end lost 4 bases, and 13 bases lay between the germline ends.